This paragraph reports one T cell receptor beta chain. As yet, its antigen is unknown. The source of the sample is a study of cytomegalovirus exposure and HLA in healthy donors. General observations from the study: In a later analysis, TCR beta V- and J-gene trimming was associated with a missense DCLRE1C variant. It was approximately 150 TCR beta chains that were listed as cytomegalovirus-associated. Reports indicate that TCR beta sequences accurately predicted the HLA-A and HLA-B alleles of most subjects.

The CDR3 spans 12 residues. Germline V gives CDR1 SNHLY, CDR2 FYNNEI. Trimming removed 3 bases from V and 7 bases from J, with 7 bases in between. The PCR used 60 Vbeta and 13 Jbeta primers. Clones were read by immunoSEQ multiplex PCR, and TCRdb kept only the in-frame ones, dropping some. The table lists more than 100,000 clones, 65% to 75% of them singletons. Source material: PBMCs. The chain recombines TRBV2 with TRBJ1-5; D gene unclear. The sequence came from a woman aged 50 to 60 in good health and CMV-seropositive. The CDR3 here is CASSDPNQPQHF. The CDR3 region has the DNA TGTGCCAGCAGTGATCCTAACCAGCCCCAGCATTTT.